A single T cell receptor beta chain is shown here with its context. Amplification of ligated cDNA took four PCR rounds with SP2 and nested alpha and beta constant primers. Via MiXCR, TCRdb re-called the 5' RACE reads, giving one row per CDR3 protein. The data show approximately 58,000 distinct CDR3 sequences, around 7.7% seen once. The library had UMIs added by 3' ligation of an oligonucleotide to TCR cDNA. This sample is part of a study of naive and memory T cell subsets. This CDR3 is built from 17 residues. CDR1 and CDR2 from the germline V gene are LNHDA and SQIVND (reference sequence). Unmatched junction bases numbered 7, after V lost 0 bases and J lost 2 bases.

The chain combines TRBV19 with TRBJ2-5, with 9 bases matching TRBD2. This TCR derives from a male donor in good health. The DNA of the CDR3 is TGTGCCAGTAGTATAGATAGCGGGGGCGTCGGACAAGAGACCCAGTACTTC. Translation gives CASSIDSGGVGQETQYF.